These 12 T cell receptor beta chains originate from one sample sequenced in a study of beta chain features in type 1 diabetes. The antigens for these receptors are not known. cDNA synthesis used the whole RNA isolate, giving expressed TCRB sequences. Using immunoSEQ multiplex PCR, the repertoire was profiled, and TCRdb retains in-frame clones only, with some absent. The sample contains about 340,000 clones, approximately 10% of which appear only once. Whole-study findings and limits: All four CD4+ subsets of Type 1 diabetes patients contained TCRB CDR3s that were moderately but significantly shorter.

The sequencing input was central memory CD4+ T cells from blood. Every receptor here comes from a man aged 25-45 years with type 1 diabetes.

This clone was seen only a few times. This chain links TRBV29-1 with TRBJ1-2, with 10 bases aligning to TRBD1. The CDR3 consists of 13 residues. V trimming: 4 bases; J trimming: 5 bases; junction bases outside the gene matches: 4. The germline V gene encodes CDR1 SQVTM and CDR2 ANQGSEA. CDR3 residues: CSVGQGAGYGYTF. DNA for the CDR3: TGCAGCGTTGGACAGGGGGCTGGTTATGGCTACACCTTC. Based on the CDR3 plus reference TRBV29-1 and TRBJ1-2, the full variable domain is SAVISQKPSRDICQRGTSLTIQCQVDSQVTMMFWYRQQPGQSLTLIATANQGSEATYESGFVIDKFPISRPNLTFSTLTVSNMSPEDSSIYLCSVGQGAGYGYTFGSGTRLTVV.

This clone was recorded a few times. V is TRBV7-2 and J is TRBJ2-6; no clear D gene. Germline CDR1 is SGHTA and CDR2 is FQGNSA. Between the trimmed V and J ends, which lost 4 bases and 1 base, there was a span of 11 bases. The CDR3 extends over 16 amino acids. CDR3 amino acids: CASSSWGTSGANVLTF. The CDR3 DNA reads as TGTGCCAGCAGCTCGTGGGGTACATCTGGGGCCAACGTCCTGACTTTC.

This chain connects TRBV6-6 to TRBJ2-4; 13 positions match TRBD2. The CDR3 has 16 residues. From germline, CDR1 is MNHNY and CDR2 SVGAGI (reference sequence). Trimming at V came to 4 bases and at J to 2 bases, leaving 2 bases not matched to a gene. CDR3 residues: CASSSTSGGSKNIQYF. CDR3 bases: TGTGCCAGCAGTTCGACTAGCGGGGGGTCCAAAAACATTCAGTACTTC.

This chain links TRBV18 with TRBJ1-5, with 8 bases that match TRBD1. J was trimmed by 0 bases and V by 4 bases; bases with no gene match: 5. CDR3 length: 16 residues. CDR1 is KGHSH and CDR2 is LQKENI in the germline V gene. CDR3 DNA sequence: TGTGCCAGCTCACAGAACAGGGGGAATAGCAATCAGCCCCAGCATTTT. Translating gives CASSQNRGNSNQPQHF.

This clone was seen a handful of times. This sequence joins TRBV5-4 and TRBJ2-5; D is undetermined. Trimming cost V 5 bases and J 3 bases, with 2 bases left between them. Germline loops: CDR1 SGHNT, CDR2 YYREEE (reference sequence). The CDR3 runs 10 residues. The chain's CDR3 is CASRKETQYF. CDR3 bases: TGTGCCAGCAGAAAAGAGACCCAGTACTTC.

This clone was seen more than once but under ten times. The chain couples TRBV4-3 to TRBJ1-4, with TRBD1 matching 9 bases. The J segment lost 7 bases and the V segment lost 4 bases, leaving 7 bases of the junction unmatched. CDR3 size: 15 residues. Germline V gene data show CDR1 as LGHNA and CDR2 as YSLEER. CDR3 loop: CASSLTGGAGEKLFF. CDR3 nucleotide sequence: TGCGCCAGCAGCCTTACAGGGGGCGCGGGTGAAAAACTGTTTTTT.

With regard to this clone: The identical CDR3 is also encoded by other nucleotide sequences in the sample. The rearrangement links TRBV18 to TRBJ1-1; D remains unclear. Trimming shortened V by 3 bases and J by 1 base, and 6 bases separated the two germline ends. The CDR3 runs to 13 residues. Looked up from germline, CDR1 is KGHSH and CDR2 is LQKENI. The CDR3 region has the DNA TGTGCCAGCTCACCGCCGGGGAACACTGAAGCTTTCTTT. The encoded protein is CASSPPGNTEAFF.

This clone was detected only a few times. This CDR3 is also generated by other DNA sequences in the sample. This chain's CDR3 is CASSVASTGELFF. CDR3 in DNA: TGTGCCAGCAGCGTAGCCAGCACCGGGGAGCTGTTTTTT. This chain connects TRBV9 to TRBJ2-2; D ambiguous. This CDR3 contains 13 residues. V was trimmed by 0 bases and J by 4 bases, leaving 4 bases between them. The germline gives CDR1 SGDLS, CDR2 YYNGEE. The complete variable domain, with remaining parts taken from reference TRBV9 and TRBJ2-2, reads DSGVTQTPKHLITATGQRVTLRCSPRSGDLSVYWYQQSLDQGLQFLIQYYNGEERAKGNILERFSAQQFPDLHSELNLSSLELGDSALYFCASSVASTGELFFGEGSRLTVL.

This clone was recorded a few times. The chain combines TRBV5-4 with TRBJ1-2; 8 positions agree with TRBD1. Trimming took 3 bases from V and 4 from J; bases not matched to a gene: 8. CDR1 and CDR2 from the germline V gene are SGHNT and YYREEE (reference sequence). The CDR3 is 15 residues long. The CDR3 reads CASSYSTGGAYGYTF. DNA for the CDR3: TGTGCCAGCAGCTACTCTACAGGGGGTGCCTATGGCTACACCTTC.

The chain links TRBV28 to TRBJ1-1; weak D call: TRBD1 (5 bases). The germline V gene encodes CDR1 MDHEN and CDR2 SYDVKM. Deletions cut 7 bases from V and 2 bases from J, with 17 bases between. The CDR3 covers 15 residues. The CDR3 bases are TGTGCCAGCACATTTCCGGGACGGCTTAACACTGAAGCTTTCTTT. Translation gives CASTFPGRLNTEAFF.

The J gene is TRBJ2-3, the V gene TRBV9, with no clear D. V lost 2 bases and J 2 bases, leaving 9 bases between the germline ends. The CDR3 consists of 14 residues. Germline assignment: CDR1 SGDLS and CDR2 YYNGEE. As DNA, the CDR3 is TGTGCCAGCAGCGTGGGGATCCACACAGATACGCAGTATTTT. This gives the protein CASSVGIHTDTQYF.

This clone was observed at least ten times. This same CDR3 is encoded by further DNA sequences in the sample. The chain carries TRBV28 and TRBJ2-5; no clear D. There are 11 residues in the CDR3. Germline V CDR1 and CDR2: MDHEN, SYDVKM. Deletions cut 3 bases from V and 1 base from J, with 0 bases between. In nucleotides, the CDR3 is TGTGCCAGCAGTTTCCAAGAGACCCAGTACTTC. Its protein is CASSFQETQYF.